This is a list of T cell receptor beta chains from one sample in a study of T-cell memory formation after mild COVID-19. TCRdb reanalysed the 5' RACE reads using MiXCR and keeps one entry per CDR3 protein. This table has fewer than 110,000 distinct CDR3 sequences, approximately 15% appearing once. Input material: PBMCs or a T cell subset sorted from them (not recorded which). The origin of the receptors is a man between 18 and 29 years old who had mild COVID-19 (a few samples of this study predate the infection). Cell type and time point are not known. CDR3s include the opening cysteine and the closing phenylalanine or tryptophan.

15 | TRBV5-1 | CASSLTGTGIHEQFF
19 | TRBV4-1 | CASSQVPIPRQGNTDTQYF
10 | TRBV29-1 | CSVVAAEQFF
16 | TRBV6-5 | CASTPLTSSGEETQYF
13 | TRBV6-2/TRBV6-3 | CATRGPSTDTQYF
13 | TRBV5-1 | CASSPGLFYGYTF
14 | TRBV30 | CAWKEGYSNQPQHF
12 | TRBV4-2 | CASSPSLGSYTF
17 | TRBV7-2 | CASSLVGGGRLNTEAFF
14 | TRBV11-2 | CASSSPRGLHTQYF
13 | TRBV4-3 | CASSLQGRDGYTF
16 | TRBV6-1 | CASSEVWASSTDTQYF
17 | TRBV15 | CATSREMVSNSGNTIYF
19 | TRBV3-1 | CASSQEVPPRPEDRETQYF
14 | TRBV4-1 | CASSLAGPTDTQYF
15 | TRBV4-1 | CASSRVPSVNQPQHF
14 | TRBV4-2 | CASSLGTEGDTQYF
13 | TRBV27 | CASSPSPNQPQHF
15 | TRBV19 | CASGPPGSLNTEAFF
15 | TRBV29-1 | CSVEGGDREDNEQFF